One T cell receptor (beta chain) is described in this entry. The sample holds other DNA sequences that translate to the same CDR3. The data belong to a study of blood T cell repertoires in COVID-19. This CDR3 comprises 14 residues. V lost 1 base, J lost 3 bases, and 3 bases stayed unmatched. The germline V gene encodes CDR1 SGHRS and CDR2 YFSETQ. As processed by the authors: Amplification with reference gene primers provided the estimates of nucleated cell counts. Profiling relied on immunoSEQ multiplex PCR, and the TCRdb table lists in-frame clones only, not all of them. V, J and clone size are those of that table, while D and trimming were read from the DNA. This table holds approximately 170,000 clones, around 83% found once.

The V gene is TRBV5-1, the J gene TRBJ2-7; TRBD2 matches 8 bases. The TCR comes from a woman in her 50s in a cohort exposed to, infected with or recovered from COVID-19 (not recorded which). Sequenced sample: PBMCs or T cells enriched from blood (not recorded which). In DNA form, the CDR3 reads TGCGCCAGCAGCTTGTCGGGAGGGGACTACGAGCAGTACTTC. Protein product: CASSLSGGDYEQYF. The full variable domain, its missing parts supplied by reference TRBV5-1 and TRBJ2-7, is KAGVTQTPRYLIKTRGQQVTLSCSPISGHRSVSWYQQTPGQGLQFLFEYFSETQRNKGNFPGRFSGRQFSNSRSEMNVSTLELGDSALYLCASSLSGGDYEQYFGPGTRLTVT.